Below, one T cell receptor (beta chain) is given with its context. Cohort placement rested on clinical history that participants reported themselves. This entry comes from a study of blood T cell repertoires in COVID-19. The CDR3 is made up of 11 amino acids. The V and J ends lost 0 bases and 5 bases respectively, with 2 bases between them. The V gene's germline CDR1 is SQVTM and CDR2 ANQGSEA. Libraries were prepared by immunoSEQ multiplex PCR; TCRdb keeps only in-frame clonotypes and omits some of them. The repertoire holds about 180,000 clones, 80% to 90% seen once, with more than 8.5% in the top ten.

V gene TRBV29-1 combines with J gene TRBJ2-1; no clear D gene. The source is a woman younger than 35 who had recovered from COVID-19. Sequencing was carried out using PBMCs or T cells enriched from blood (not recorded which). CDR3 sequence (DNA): TGCAGCGTTGAAGATAACAATGAGCAGTTCTTC. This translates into CSVEDNNEQFF.